The T cell receptor (beta chain) under discussion was sequenced for a study of blood T cells in healthy people across ages. Combining a sample-barcoded 5' primer with a J-beta primer mix, a second PCR ran for about 6 to 11 cycles. In TCRdb, the 5' RACE reads were re-called with MiXCR into one record per CDR3 protein. The sample has under 2,000,000 distinct CDR3 sequences; less than 50% are singletons. The germline gives CDR1 SQVTM, CDR2 ANQGSEA. V lost 4 bases and J 0 bases, leaving 14 bases between the germline ends. The CDR3 extends over 15 amino acids. The J gene is TRBJ2-3, the V gene TRBV29-1; possibly TRBD1 for D (5 bases). The clonotype originates from a woman between 40 and 50 years old in good health. Sequencing used blood. This chain's CDR3 is CSVVPRDRSTDTQYF. CDR3 nucleotides: TGCAGCGTTGTTCCCAGGGATAGAAGCACAGATACGCAGTATTTT.